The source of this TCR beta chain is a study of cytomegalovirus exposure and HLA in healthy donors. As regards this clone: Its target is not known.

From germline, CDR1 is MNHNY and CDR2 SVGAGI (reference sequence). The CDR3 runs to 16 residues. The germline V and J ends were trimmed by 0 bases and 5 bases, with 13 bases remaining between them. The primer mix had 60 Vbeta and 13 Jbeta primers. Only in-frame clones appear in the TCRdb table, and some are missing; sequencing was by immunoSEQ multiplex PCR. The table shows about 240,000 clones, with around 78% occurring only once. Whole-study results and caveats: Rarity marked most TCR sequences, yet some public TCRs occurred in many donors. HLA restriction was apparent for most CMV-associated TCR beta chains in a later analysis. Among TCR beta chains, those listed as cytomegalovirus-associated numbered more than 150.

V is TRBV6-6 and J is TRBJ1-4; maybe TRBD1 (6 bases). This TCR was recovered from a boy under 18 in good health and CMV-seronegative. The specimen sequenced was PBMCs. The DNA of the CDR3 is TGTGCCAGCAGTTACTCAAGGACAGCATTAAATGAAAAACTGTTTTTT. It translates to CASSYSRTALNEKLFF.